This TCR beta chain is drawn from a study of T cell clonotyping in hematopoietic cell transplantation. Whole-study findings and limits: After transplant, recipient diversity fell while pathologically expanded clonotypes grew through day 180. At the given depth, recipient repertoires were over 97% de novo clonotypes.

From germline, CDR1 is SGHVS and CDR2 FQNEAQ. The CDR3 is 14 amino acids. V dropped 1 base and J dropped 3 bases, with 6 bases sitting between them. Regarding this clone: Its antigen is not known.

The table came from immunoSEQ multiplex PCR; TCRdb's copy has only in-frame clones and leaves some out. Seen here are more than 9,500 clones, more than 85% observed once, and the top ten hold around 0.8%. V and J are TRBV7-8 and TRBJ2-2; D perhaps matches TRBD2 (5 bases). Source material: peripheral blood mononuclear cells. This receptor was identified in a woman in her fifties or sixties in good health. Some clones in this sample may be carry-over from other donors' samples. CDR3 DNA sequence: TGTGCCAGCAGCTTAGTCGGGGACACCGGGGAGCTGTTTTTT. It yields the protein CASSLVGDTGELFF.